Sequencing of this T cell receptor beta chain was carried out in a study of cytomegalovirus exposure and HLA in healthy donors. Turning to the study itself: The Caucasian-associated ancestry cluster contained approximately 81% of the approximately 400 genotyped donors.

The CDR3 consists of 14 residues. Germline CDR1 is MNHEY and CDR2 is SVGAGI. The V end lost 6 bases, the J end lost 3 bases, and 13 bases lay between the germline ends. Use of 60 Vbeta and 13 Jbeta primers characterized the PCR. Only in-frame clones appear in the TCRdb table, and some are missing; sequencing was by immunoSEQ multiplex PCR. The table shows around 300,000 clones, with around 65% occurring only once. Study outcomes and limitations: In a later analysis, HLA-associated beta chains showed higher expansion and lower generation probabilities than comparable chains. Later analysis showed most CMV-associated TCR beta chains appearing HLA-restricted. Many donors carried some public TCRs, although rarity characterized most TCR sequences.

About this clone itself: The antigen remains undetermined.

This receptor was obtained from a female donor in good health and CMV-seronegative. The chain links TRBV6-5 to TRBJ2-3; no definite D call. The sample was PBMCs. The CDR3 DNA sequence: TGTGCCAGCAGCCGTGGAGAAAGGACAGATACGCAGTATTTT. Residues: CASSRGERTDTQYF.